The sequence of this T cell receptor beta chain was determined in a study of Graves' ophthalmopathy and Graves' hyperthyroidism. CDR1 is SGHTA, CDR2 FQGNSA, per germline. Trimming at V came to 4 bases and at J to 7 bases, leaving 4 bases not matched to a gene. The CDR3 extends over 13 amino acids. TCR beta CDR3 regions were amplified from RNA transcripts. Amplification began with first-round RT-PCR using HTBI primers, then second-round multiplex PCR was performed. TCRdb re-called the multiplex PCR reads with MiXCR, one entry per CDR3 protein. This sample has hundreds of thousands of distinct CDR3 sequences, with about 41% found just once. This clonotype was found many times.

The chain joins TRBV7-2 to TRBJ2-7, with 10 bases matching TRBD2. The receptor was isolated from an adult man with Graves' ophthalmopathy. Sequenced sample: peripheral blood. As DNA, the CDR3 is TGTGCCAGCAGCTCCCAGCGGGGGGGGGAGCAGTACTTC. Translated, it gives CASSSQRGGEQYF.